This T cell receptor (beta chain) came from a study of T cells after yellow fever vaccination (dated 2019 in TCRdb). Describing the broader study: Libraries from fractions with low cell numbers were prepared with the SMART-Seq v4 Ultra Low Input RNA kit. To follow T-cell clones before and after primary and booster YFV17D yellow fever vaccination, bulk TCR alpha and beta repertoires were sequenced over time. Two healthy male donors, one aged 18 to 30 and one aged 30 to 39 years, were included in the cohort. Blood was drawn at multiple timepoints before and after primary and secondary immunization, with bulk PBMC replicates and cell subsets isolated. On the study overall, not on this receptor specifically: The secondary T-cell response was found to be weaker but faster than the primary response, with a peak reached on day 5 rather than on day 15. A small fraction of clonotypes showed up in both the CD4 and CD8 compartments, probably as a result of convergent recombination. The study included only a couple of donors, which limits how far the findings can be generalized. Most clones expanded after primary vaccination (around 96% of CD4 and roughly 88% of CD8) were re-detected after the booster, suggesting that broad memory maintenance occurred. Because abundant contaminating clonotypes from the bulk population could be contained in FACS-sorted repertoires, computational filtering was required.

Explained via the paper, the treatment or condition label denotes: live attenuated yellow fever vaccine strain. A standard Ficoll-Paque protocol was used to isolate PBMCs from peripheral blood. Dynabeads CD4 and CD8 positive selection kits were used to isolate the CD4 and CD8 T-cell fractions. TriZol was used to extract RNA from bulk PBMCs, CD4 and CD8 fractions, and dextramer-positive and dextramer-negative fractions. This clonotype was counted many times. Its target antigen remains unknown. No base quality values were provided; no much bigger clone lies one nucleotide off. The junction shows trimming of 8 bases on V and 2 bases on J, and the gene matches do not reach 8 bases of it. Spanning cysteine to phenylalanine, the CDR3 consists of 14 amino acids. Solely the CDR3 DNA is kept, with 42 bases framed from the first base. The instrument given in TCRdb is Illumina NovaSeq 6000. Synthesis of TCR cDNA relied on 5'RACE template switching, a step that introduced a universal primer site along with unique molecular identifiers. Priming for cDNA synthesis came from both the TCR alpha and TCR beta constant segments. Two PCR steps were used to amplify libraries, with sample barcodes and sequencing adapters being added in the second step. Sequencing of the libraries was done on either Illumina HiSeq 2500 (2x100 bp) or NovaSeq (2x150 bp). Processing in the source paper ran as follows. Reads were demultiplexed and collapsed into UMI consensus sequences with MIGEC, and V(D)J alignment was performed with MiXCR. Clonotypes responding to the vaccine were identified with edgeR on replicate PBMC samples, with the criteria of FDR below 0.01 and a log2 fold change above 5 up to day 15. CD4 or CD8 identity was assigned to each bulk clonotype according to whether the clonotype was present at higher abundance in the sequenced CD4 repertoire or the sequenced CD8 repertoire. TCRdb reanalyzed the raw reads on its own, using fastp at Q25 for trimming and MiXCR for clone calling, and kept in-frame beta chains. For every CDR3 protein sequence, its rows merge into one entry that carries the most common genes and DNA. Clone size and V and J calls follow TCRdb, not the original study. The sample yields roughly 320,000 distinct CDR3 sequences; around a tenth were counted once. The ten largest clonotypes hold 3% to 3.5% of the sample.

The chain employs TRBV12-3 or TRBV12-4 and TRBJ2-7, with 8 central nucleotides matching TRBD1. This clonotype was sampled from a man aged 18 to 30 who received the YFV17D yellow fever vaccine. The sequencing here drew on CD4+ T cells sorted from PBMCs, taken 45 days after the yellow fever booster vaccination. The CDR3 region: CASSLRQGTYEQYF. The DNA is TGTGCCAGCTCCCTCCGACAGGGGACCTACGAGCAGTACTTC.